Detailed here is one T cell receptor beta chain. Its cognate antigen is unknown. The germline V gene encodes CDR1 SNHLY and CDR2 FYNNEI. The J segment lost 8 bases and the V segment lost 5 bases, leaving 8 bases of the junction unmatched. The CDR3 is 13 residues long. The sample is drawn from a study of CD4+ T cells in melanoma. Generated by immunoSEQ multiplex PCR, the TCRdb table keeps only in-frame clones and is missing some. The top ten clones hold about 5.1% of a sample with 55,000 or so clones, over 60% of them seen once. Points from the study as a whole: A reported correlation linked neoantigen-specific CD4+ T cells to CD8+, macrophage and B cell function. Neoantigen-specific CD4+ T cells in melanoma reportedly had diverse differentiation states.

The sequence derives from a human donor with melanoma. Specimen: tumor tissue. The chain employs TRBV2 and TRBJ1-2; TRBD1 matches 7 bases. CDR3 region: CASSTGQVFGYTF. The DNA of the CDR3 is TGTGCCAGCAGTACTGGACAGGTCTTCGGCTACACCTTC.